The 13 T cell receptor beta chains reported below all come from one sample, sequenced in a study of blood T cell repertoires in COVID-19. Some clones are missing from TCRdb's copy, which holds only in-frame ones; the method was immunoSEQ multiplex PCR. This table has 100,000 to 130,000 clones, around four fifths appearing once. The sample taken for sequencing was peripheral blood. The receptors were gathered from a woman in her seventies with acute or convalescent COVID-19.

The chain joins TRBV5-1 to TRBJ2-5; TRBD1 matches at 7 bases. Germline CDR1 reads SGHRS; CDR2 reads YFSETQ. The CDR3 loop spans 13 amino acids. V lost 6 bases to trimming and J lost 5 bases; unmatched junction nucleotides: 7. The CDR3 protein is CASNQQGLETQYF. The CDR3, as DNA: TGCGCCAGCAACCAACAGGGGTTGGAGACCCAGTACTTC. The whole variable domain, remainder taken from reference TRBV5-1 and TRBJ2-5, is KAGVTQTPRYLIKTRGQQVTLSCSPISGHRSVSWYQQTPGQGLQFLFEYFSETQRNKGNFPGRFSGRQFSNSRSEMNVSTLELGDSALYLCASNQQGLETQYFGPGTRLLVL.

The V and J genes are TRBV19 and TRBJ1-1; possibly TRBD1 for D (5 bases). CDR3 size: 15 residues. Per germline, CDR1 LNHDA and CDR2 SQIVND (reference sequence). V gave up 3 bases and J gave up 5 bases, with 16 bases separating them. The CDR3 protein is CASSIGGRRGTEAFF. The CDR3 nucleotides read TGTGCCAGTAGTATTGGGGGACGGCGGGGGACTGAAGCTTTCTTT.

This sequence joins TRBV6-2 or TRBV6-3 and TRBJ2-1; 9 bases are shared with TRBD2. The junction had 7 bases not matched to a gene; V was cut back by 0 bases and J by 13 bases. The CDR3 runs 14 residues. Germline V gene lookup returns CDR1 MNHEY and CDR2 SVGEGT. CDR3 residues: CASSYSGLAGLQFF. In DNA, the CDR3 is TGTGCCAGCAGTTACTCGGGGCTAGCGGGGCTCCAGTTCTTC.

This clone was seen a handful of times. This chain joins TRBV11-1 and TRBJ2-7, with D maybe TRBD1 (6 bases). CDR1 and CDR2 from the germline V gene are SGHAT and FQDESV (reference sequence). V lost 2 bases, J lost 4 bases, and 15 bases lay in between. The CDR3 extends over 15 amino acids. The CDR3 spells CASSLNRDKLYEQYV. The CDR3 nucleotides are TGTGCCAGCAGCTTAAATAGGGACAAATTGTACGAGCAGTACGTC.

V usage is TRBV28 and J usage is TRBJ1-1; D gene unclear. The CDR3 consists of 12 residues. With 3 bases removed from V and 7 bases from J, the gap between germline ends came to 9 bases. The V gene's germline CDR1 is MDHEN and CDR2 SYDVKM. Here the CDR3 reads CASSLPGFEAFF. DNA of the CDR3: TGTGCCAGCAGTTTGCCCGGGTTTGAAGCTTTCTTT.

This chain connects TRBV6-6 to TRBJ2-5; TRBD2 agrees at 8 bases. V shed 5 bases, J shed 5 bases, and the junction held 13 bases outside the gene matches. Germline V gene data show CDR1 as MNHNY and CDR2 as SVGAGI (reference sequence). The CDR3 contains 16 residues. CDR3 sequence (DNA): TGTGCCAGCAGTAGCCGGCACGGGGCTAGCGGGGAGACCCAGTACTTC. Encoded protein: CASSSRHGASGETQYF.

This chain links TRBV6-5 with TRBJ1-6, with D perhaps matching TRBD1 (6 bases). V lost 6 bases, J lost 5 bases, and 14 bases lay in between. The CDR3 has 15 amino acids. Germline V gene data show CDR1 as MNHEY and CDR2 as SVGAGI. CDR3 in amino acids: CASRATQGDNSPLHF. In nucleotides, the CDR3 is TGTGCCAGCAGAGCCACACAGGGAGATAATTCACCCCTCCACTTT.

V usage is TRBV19 and J usage is TRBJ2-2; tentatively, D is TRBD1 (5 bases). The CDR3 has 15 amino acids. CDR1 is LNHDA, CDR2 SQIVND, per germline (reference sequence). Trimming took 6 bases from V and 2 from J, leaving 13 bases between them. This chain's CDR3 is CASSRQNFNTGELFF. The DNA for the CDR3 is TGTGCCAGTAGCAGACAGAATTTTAACACCGGGGAGCTGTTTTTT.

The chain joins TRBV6-2 or TRBV6-3 to TRBJ2-3, with D hard to call. CDR3 length: 15 amino acids. Trimming took off 5 bases at V and 1 base at J, with 13 bases between the two ends. CDR1 is MNHEY, CDR2 SVGEGT, per germline. The CDR3 DNA reads TGTGCCAGCAGTCAGACTGGCCCCGGCACAGATACGCAGTATTTT. Its protein is CASSQTGPGTDTQYF.

This clone is a singleton in its sample. CDR3 amino acids: CASRLTGTGSPLHF. The CDR3 nucleotides read TGTGCCAGCAGACTCACCGGGACAGGGTCACCCCTCCACTTT. V gene TRBV28 combines with J gene TRBJ1-6, with TRBD1 matching over 9 bases. Germline-derived CDR1 and CDR2 are MDHEN and SYDVKM. This CDR3 has 14 amino acids. Losses at the gene ends were 6 bases for V and 10 bases for J; bases not matched to a gene: 7.

V gene TRBV7-2 combines with J gene TRBJ1-1; D not resolved. From germline, CDR1 is SGHTA and CDR2 FQGNSA. V dropped 0 bases and J dropped 1 base, with 12 bases sitting between them. The CDR3 is 16 amino acids. The CDR3 protein is CASSLASLPRNTEAFF. The CDR3, as DNA: TGTGCCAGCAGCTTAGCCTCCTTGCCCAGGAACACTGAAGCTTTCTTT.

This clone was counted only a few times. The chain uses TRBV6-5 and TRBJ2-7; a weak D match, TRBD1 (6 bases). The germline V gene encodes CDR1 MNHEY and CDR2 SVGAGI. There are 15 residues in the CDR3. V lost 0 bases and J lost 0, with 9 bases in between. This CDR3 reads CASSYSGRGSYEQYF. Written as DNA, the CDR3 is TGTGCCAGCAGTTACTCTGGCAGGGGCTCCTACGAGCAGTACTTC.

The V call is TRBV4-3, the J call TRBJ1-2; 8 bases align to TRBD1. The germline V gene has CDR1 LGHNA and CDR2 YSLEER. This CDR3 has 15 amino acids. V was pared by 5 bases and J by 1 base, with 6 bases of the junction left unmatched. CDR3 sequence: CASSEDRELNYGYTF. The DNA of the CDR3 is TGCGCCAGCAGCGAGGACAGGGAACTTAACTATGGCTACACCTTC.